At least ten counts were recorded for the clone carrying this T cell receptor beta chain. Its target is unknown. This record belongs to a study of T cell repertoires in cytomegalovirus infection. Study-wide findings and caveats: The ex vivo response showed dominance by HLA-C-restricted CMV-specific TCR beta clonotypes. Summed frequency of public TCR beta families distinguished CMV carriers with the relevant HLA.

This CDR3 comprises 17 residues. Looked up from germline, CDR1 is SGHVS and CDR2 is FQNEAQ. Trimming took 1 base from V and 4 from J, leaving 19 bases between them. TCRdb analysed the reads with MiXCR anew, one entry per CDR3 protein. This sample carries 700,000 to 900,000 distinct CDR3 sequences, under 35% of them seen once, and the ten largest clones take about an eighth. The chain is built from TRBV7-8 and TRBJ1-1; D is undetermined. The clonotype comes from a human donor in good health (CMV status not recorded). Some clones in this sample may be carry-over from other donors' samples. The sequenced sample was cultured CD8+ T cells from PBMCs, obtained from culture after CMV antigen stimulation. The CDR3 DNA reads TGTGCCAGCAGCTTAGTCTCTGCGGGGTTCAAACCCACTGAAGCTTTCTTT. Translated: CASSLVSAGFKPTEAFF.